The entry below gives a single TCR beta chain sequence along with its context. Participants were aged about 18 to 90 years, lived in about 26 US areas, and enrolled virtually. Cohorts were assigned according to the clinical history that participants reported. Looked up from germline, CDR1 is LGHDT and CDR2 is YNNKEL (reference sequence). Trimming cost V 5 bases and J 7 bases, with 12 bases left between them. The length of the CDR3 is 13 residues. Original processing methods: Counts of nucleated cells, estimated from reference gene primer amplification, were obtained. Sequencing used immunoSEQ multiplex PCR; TCRdb keeps in-frame clones, though not all of them. D and trimming were read from the DNA, whereas the V and J calls and clone size are those reported in that table. The sample records approximately 300,000 clones, around 90% being singletons. This entry is derived from a study of blood T cell repertoires in COVID-19. The overall study: Nucleic acid was either cDNA or gDNA, and it came from T cells, B-cell-depleted T cells, or PBMCs.

Material: PBMCs or T cells enriched from blood (not recorded which). The receptor was isolated from a woman aged 18-30 years with acute COVID-19. The chain recombines TRBV3-1 (or the pseudogene TRBV3-2) with TRBJ1-5; D is ambiguous. The CDR3 loop is CASSLELRQPQHF. CDR3 sequence (DNA): TGTGCCAGCAGCTTAGAACTCCGACAGCCCCAGCATTTT.